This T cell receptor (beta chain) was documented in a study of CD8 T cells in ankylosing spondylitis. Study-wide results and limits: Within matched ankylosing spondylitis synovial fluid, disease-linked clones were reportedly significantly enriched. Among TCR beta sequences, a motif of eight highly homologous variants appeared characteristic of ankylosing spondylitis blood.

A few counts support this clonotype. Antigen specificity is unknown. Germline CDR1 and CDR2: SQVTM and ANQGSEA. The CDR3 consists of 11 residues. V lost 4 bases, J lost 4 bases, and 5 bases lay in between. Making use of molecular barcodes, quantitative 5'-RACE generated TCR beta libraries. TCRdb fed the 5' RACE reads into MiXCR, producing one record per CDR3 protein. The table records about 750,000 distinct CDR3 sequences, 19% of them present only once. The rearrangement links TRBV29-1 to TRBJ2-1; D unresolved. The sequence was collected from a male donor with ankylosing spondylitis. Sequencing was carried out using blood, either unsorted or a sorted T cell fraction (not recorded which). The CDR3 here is CSVGLYNEQFF. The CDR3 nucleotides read TGCAGCGTTGGACTTTACAATGAGCAGTTCTTC.